This T cell receptor (beta chain) was documented in a study of response to subunit inactivated influenza vaccine. Study-level findings and limits: New T cells are recruited in small numbers by each seasonal influenza vaccination, according to the authors' suggestion.

V shed 3 bases and J shed 3 bases, with 9 bases lying between them. This CDR3 spans 13 amino acids. Germline V lookup: CDR1 SGHRS, CDR2 YFSETQ. This clonotype turned up a few times. The antigen remains undetermined. TCRdb reprocessed the RT-PCR reads with MiXCR, giving one entry per CDR3 protein. The sample lists some 500,000 distinct CDR3 sequences, 25% occurring once. This TCR was sampled from a man aged 50 or older who received an inactivated influenza vaccine. V and J are TRBV5-1 and TRBJ1-1; D is possibly TRBD1 (6 bases). Sequences were derived from CD4+ T cells sorted from PBMCs, sampled more than 4 days after vaccination. CDR3 DNA: TGCGCCAGCAGCTACTACAGGGACACTGAAGCTTTCTTT. Translating it yields CASSYYRDTEAFF.